The present TCR beta chain was sequenced within a study of control samples from healthy donors and cancer patients. CDR3 size: 13 residues. Germline V CDR1 and CDR2: MNHEY, SVGAGI. V was pared by 10 bases and J by 4 bases, with 16 bases between. Generated by immunoSEQ multiplex PCR, the TCRdb table keeps only in-frame clones and is missing some. The table includes around 200,000 clones, 80% to 95% detected once. The chain has TRBV6-5 and TRBJ1-2, with D unclear. The source of this sequence is a man between 18 and 29 years old in good health. The sequenced sample consisted of blood. This CDR3 reads CATATFSGYGYTF. CDR3 nucleotide sequence: TGTGCCACCGCTACATTTTCGGGCTATGGCTACACCTTC.